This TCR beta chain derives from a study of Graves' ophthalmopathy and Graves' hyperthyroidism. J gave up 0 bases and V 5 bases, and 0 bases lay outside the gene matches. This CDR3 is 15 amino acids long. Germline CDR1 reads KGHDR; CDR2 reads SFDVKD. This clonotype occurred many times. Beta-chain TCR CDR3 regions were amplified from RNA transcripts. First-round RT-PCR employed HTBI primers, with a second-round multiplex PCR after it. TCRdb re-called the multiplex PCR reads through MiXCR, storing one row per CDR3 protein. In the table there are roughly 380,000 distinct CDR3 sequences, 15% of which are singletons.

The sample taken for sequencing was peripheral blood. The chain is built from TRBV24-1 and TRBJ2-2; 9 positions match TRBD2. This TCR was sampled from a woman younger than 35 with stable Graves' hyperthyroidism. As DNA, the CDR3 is TGTGCCACCAGTGTAGCGGGAGCGAACACCGGGGAGCTGTTTTTT. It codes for CATSVAGANTGELFF.